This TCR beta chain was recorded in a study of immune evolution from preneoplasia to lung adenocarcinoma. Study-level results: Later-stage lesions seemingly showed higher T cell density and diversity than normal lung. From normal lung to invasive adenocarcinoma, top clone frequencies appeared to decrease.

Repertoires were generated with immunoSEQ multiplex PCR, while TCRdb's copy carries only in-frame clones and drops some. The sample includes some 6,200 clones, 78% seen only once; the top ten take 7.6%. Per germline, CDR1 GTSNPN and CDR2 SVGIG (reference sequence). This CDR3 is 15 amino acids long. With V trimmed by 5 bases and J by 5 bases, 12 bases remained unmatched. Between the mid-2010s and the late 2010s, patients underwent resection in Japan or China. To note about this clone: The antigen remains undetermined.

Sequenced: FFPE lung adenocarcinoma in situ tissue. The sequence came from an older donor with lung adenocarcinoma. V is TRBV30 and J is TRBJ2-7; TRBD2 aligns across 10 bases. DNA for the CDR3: TGTGCCTGGGGGGGATCGGGACTAGCGTGGGACGAGCAGTACTTC. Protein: CAWGGSGLAWDEQYF.